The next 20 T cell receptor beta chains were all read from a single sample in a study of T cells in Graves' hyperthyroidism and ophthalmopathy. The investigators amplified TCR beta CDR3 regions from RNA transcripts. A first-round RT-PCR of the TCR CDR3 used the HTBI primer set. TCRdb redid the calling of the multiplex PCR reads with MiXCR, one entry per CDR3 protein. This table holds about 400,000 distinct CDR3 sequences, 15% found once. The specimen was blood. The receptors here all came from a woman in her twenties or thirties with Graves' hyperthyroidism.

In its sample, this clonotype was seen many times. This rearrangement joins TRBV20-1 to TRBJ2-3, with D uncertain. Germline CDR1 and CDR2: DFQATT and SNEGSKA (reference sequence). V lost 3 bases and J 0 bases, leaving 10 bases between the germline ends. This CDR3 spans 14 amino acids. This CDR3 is CSARSSFSTDTQYF. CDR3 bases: TGCAGTGCTAGGTCGTCCTTTAGCACAGATACGCAGTATTTT.

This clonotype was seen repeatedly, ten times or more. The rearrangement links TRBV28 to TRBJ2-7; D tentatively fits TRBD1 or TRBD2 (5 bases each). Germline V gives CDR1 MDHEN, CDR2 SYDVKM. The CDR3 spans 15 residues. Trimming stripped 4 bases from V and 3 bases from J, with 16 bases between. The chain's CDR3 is CASSSVGDAIYEQYF. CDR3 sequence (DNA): TGTGCCAGCAGTTCAGTGGGGGACGCGATCTACGAGCAGTACTTC.

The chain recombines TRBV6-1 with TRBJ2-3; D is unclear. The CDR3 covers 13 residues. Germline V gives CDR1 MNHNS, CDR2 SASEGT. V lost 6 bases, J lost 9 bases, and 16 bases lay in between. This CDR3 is CASSPLVERTQYF. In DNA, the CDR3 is TGTGCCAGCAGCCCCCTTGTCGAGCGAACGCAGTATTTT.

The CDR3 DNA is TGCGCCAGCAGCCAAGCCCCCTCAGCCTACGAGCAGTACTTC. Protein product: CASSQAPSAYEQYF. The chain has TRBV4-1 and TRBJ2-7; D uncertain. Trimming took 1 base from V and 2 from J, leaving 9 bases between them. The CDR3 contains 14 residues. The germline V gene has CDR1 MGHRA and CDR2 YSYEKL.

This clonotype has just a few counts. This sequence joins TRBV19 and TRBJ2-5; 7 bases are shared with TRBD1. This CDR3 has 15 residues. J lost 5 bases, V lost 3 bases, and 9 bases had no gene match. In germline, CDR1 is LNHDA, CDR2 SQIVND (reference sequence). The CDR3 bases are TGTGCCAGTAGTATGATCCGGACAGGTACGGAGACCCAGTACTTC. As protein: CASSMIRTGTETQYF.

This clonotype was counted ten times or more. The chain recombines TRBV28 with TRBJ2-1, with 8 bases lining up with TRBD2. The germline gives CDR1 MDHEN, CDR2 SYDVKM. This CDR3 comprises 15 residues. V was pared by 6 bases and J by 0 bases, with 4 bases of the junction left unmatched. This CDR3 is CASRGTSGSYNEQFF. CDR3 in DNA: TGTGCCAGCAGAGGAACTAGCGGCTCCTACAATGAGCAGTTCTTC.

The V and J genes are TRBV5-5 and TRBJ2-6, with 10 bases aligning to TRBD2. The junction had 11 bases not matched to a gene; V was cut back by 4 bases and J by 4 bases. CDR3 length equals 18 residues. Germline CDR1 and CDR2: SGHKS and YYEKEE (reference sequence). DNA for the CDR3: TGTGCCAGCAGCGGTCTAGCGGGAGACGGGAAAGGGGCCAACGTCCTGACTTTC. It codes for CASSGLAGDGKGANVLTF.

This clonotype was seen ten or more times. This chain's CDR3 is CASSLSGATGMLDTQYF. CDR3 DNA: TGTGCCAGCAGCCTGTCGGGGGCGACAGGGATGTTAGATACGCAGTATTTT. This sequence joins TRBV28 and TRBJ2-3, with D perhaps TRBD1 (7 bases). Germline V gene lookup returns CDR1 MDHEN and CDR2 SYDVKM. CDR3 length equals 17 residues. Trimming shortened V by 6 bases and J by 5 bases, and 24 bases separated the two germline ends.

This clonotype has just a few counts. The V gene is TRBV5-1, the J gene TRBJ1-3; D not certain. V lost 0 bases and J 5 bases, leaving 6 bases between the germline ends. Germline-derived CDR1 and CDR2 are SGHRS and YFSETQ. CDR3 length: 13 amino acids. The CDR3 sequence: CASSLDWRNTIYF. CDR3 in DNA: TGCGCCAGCAGCTTGGACTGGAGAAACACCATATATTTT.

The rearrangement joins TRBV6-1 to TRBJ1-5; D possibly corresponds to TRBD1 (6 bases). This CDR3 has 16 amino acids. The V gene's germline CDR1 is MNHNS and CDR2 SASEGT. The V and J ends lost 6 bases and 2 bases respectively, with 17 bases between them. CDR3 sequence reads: CASSGGGGRGNQPQHF. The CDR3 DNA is TGTGCCAGCAGCGGCGGGGGGGGGCGCGGCAATCAGCCCCAGCATTTT.

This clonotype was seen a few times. CDR3 nucleotides: TGTGCCAGCATAGGAGCGGGAGAAACTAGTAACATTCAGTACTTC. Protein: CASIGAGETSNIQYF. This chain uses TRBV6-2 or TRBV6-3 with TRBJ2-4, with 8 bases lining up with TRBD2. Germline CDR1 MNHEY, CDR2 SVGEGT. Losses at the gene ends were 7 bases for V and 7 bases for J; bases not matched to a gene: 12. The CDR3 has 15 amino acids.

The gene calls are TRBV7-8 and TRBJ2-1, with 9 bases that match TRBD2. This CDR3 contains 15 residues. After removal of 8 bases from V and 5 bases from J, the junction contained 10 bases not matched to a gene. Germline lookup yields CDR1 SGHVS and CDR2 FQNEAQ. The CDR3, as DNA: TGTGCCAGCGGTTATTGGGCGGGAGGGGACAATGAGCAGTTCTTC. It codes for CASGYWAGGDNEQFF.

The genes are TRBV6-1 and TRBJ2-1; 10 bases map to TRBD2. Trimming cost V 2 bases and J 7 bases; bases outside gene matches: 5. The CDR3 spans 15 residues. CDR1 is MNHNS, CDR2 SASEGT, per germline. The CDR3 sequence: CASSELAGVGNEQFF. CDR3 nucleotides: TGTGCCAGCAGTGAACTAGCGGGAGTTGGGAATGAGCAGTTCTTC.

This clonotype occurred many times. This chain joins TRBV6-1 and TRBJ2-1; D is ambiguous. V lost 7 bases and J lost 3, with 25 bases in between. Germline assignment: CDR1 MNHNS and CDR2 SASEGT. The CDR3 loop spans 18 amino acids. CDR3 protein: CASTLRVLVANFYNEQFF. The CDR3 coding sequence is TGTGCCAGCACCTTACGGGTGTTGGTGGCTAACTTCTACAATGAGCAGTTCTTC.

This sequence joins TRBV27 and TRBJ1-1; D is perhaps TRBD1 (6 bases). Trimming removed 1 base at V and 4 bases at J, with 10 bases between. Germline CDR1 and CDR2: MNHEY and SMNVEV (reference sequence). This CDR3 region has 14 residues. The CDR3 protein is CASSLWGAGTEAFF. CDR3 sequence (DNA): TGTGCCAGCAGTTTATGGGGGGCGGGCACTGAAGCTTTCTTT.

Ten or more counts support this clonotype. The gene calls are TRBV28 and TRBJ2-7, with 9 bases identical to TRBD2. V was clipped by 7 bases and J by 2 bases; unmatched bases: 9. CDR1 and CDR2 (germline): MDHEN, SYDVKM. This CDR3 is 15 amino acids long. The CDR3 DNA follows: TGTGCCAGCACCCAAAGGACTAGCGACACCTACGAGCAGTACTTC. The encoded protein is CASTQRTSDTYEQYF.

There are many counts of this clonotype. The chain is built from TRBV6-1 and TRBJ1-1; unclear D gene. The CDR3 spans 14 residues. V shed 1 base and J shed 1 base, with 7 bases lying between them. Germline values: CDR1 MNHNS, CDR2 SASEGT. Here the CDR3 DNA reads TGTGCCAGCAGTGAAGAGTCGGAGAACACTGAAGCTTTCTTT. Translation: CASSEESENTEAFF.

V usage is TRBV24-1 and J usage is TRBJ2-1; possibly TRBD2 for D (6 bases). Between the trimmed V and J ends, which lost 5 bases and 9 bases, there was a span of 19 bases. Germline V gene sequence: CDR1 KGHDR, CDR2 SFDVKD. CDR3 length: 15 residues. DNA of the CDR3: TGTGCCACCAGTGGGCCCAGAGATCGGGGGAGTGAGCAGTTCTTC. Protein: CATSGPRDRGSEQFF.

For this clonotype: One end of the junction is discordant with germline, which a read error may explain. The CDR3 is CASSTHPSSYVQYF. CDR3 DNA: TGCGCCAGCAGCACCCACCCGAGCTCCTACGTGCAGTACTTC. V usage is TRBV5-1 and J usage is TRBJ2-7; no clear D gene. Per the germline V gene, CDR1 is SGHRS and CDR2 is YFSETQ. This CDR3 is 14 amino acids long.

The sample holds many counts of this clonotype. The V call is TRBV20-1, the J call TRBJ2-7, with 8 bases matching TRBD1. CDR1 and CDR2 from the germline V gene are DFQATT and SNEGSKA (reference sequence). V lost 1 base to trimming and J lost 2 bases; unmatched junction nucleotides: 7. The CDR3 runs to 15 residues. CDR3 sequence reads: CSARGFGTGTYEQYF. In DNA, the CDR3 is TGCAGTGCTAGAGGGTTCGGGACAGGTACCTACGAGCAGTACTTC.